The sequence of this T cell receptor (beta chain) was determined in a study of regulatory T cells in long-lasting Graves disease. The time point denotes: newly diagnosed GD, antithyroid drugs for less than 3 months. With RNA extracted from PBMCs as input, the TCR library was made. This clonotype came up many times. This CDR3 is built from 12 residues. Looked up from germline, CDR1 is SGHNT and CDR2 is YENEEA. Trimming stripped 4 bases from V and 13 bases from J, with 11 bases between. Building of the TCR beta libraries involved iRepertoire HTBI primers and Arm-PCR of CDR3 regions. One entry per CDR3 protein, called by TCRdb with MiXCR from the multiplex PCR reads. The sample has around 420,000 distinct CDR3 sequences, over 12% seen once. This sample also belongs to another study, concerning T cells in Graves' hyperthyroidism and ophthalmopathy.

The sequencing here drew on peripheral blood mononuclear cells (PBMCs), taken at new diagnosis, from a patient treated with antithyroid drugs. The V gene is TRBV11-3, the J gene TRBJ1-6; D unresolved. The source is a woman in her 40s with Graves disease. The CDR3 nucleotides are TGTGCCAGCAGCTCCCCCCCCGGCCCCCTCCACTTT. It encodes CASSSPPGPLHF.